This TCR beta chain was recovered during a study of T cells in Graves' hyperthyroidism and ophthalmopathy. Study-wide context: It was at initial diagnosis, before any treatment, that peripheral blood was collected.

Amplified TCR beta CDR3 regions derived from RNA transcripts. Carried out on the TCR CDR3, a first-round RT-PCR used the HTBI primer set. In TCRdb, the multiplex PCR reads were re-called with MiXCR into one record per CDR3 protein. This table holds a few hundred thousand distinct CDR3 sequences, roughly 18% found once. General study findings and limits: Ophthalmopathy, as predicted by the model, came a median 6.5 months after the prediction. Most expanded thyroid clonotypes above 0.001 also appeared in blood. From stable hyperthyroidism, ophthalmopathy was set apart by a 13 V-J model.

This clonotype has ten or more counts. What it recognizes is unknown. With V trimmed by 1 base and J by 8 bases, 5 bases remained unmatched. Germline CDR1 SGHTA, CDR2 FQGTGA. The CDR3 is 15 amino acids. Sequencing used blood. This receptor was identified in a woman between 50 and 59 years old with Graves' hyperthyroidism. The chain has TRBV7-3 and TRBJ2-1, with 10 bases matching TRBD2. The CDR3 DNA reads TGTGCCAGCAGCTTAAAACTAGCGGGGTGGGATGAGCAGTTCTTC. It encodes CASSLKLAGWDEQFF.